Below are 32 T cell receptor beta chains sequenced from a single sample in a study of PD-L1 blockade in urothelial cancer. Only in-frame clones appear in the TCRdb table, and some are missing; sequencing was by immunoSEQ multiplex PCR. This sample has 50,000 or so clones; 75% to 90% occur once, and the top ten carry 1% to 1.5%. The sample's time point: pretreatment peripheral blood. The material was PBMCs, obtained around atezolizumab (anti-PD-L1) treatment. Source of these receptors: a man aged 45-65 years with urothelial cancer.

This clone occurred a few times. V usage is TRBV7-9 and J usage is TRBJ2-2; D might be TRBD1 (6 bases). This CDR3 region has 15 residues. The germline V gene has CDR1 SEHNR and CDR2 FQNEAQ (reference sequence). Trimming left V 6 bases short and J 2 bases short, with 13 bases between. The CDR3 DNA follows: TGTGCCAGCAGACCCCCGGGACACAACACCGGGGAGCTGTTTTTT. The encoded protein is CASRPPGHNTGELFF.

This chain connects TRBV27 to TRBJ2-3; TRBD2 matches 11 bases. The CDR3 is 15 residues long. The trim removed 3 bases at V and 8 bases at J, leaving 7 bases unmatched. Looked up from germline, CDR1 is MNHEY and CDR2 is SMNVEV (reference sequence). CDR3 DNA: TGTGCCAGCAGTTTTAGCCTAGCGGGAGGTACTACGCAGTATTTT. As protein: CASSFSLAGGTTQYF.

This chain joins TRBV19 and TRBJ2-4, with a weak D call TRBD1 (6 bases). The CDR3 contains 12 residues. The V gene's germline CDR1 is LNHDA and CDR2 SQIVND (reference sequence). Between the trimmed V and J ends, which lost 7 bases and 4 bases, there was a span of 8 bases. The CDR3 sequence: CASTDRKNIQYF. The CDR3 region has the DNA TGTGCCAGTACCGACAGGAAAAACATTCAGTACTTC. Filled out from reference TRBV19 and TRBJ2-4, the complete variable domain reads DGGITQSPKYLFRKEGQNVTLSCEQNLNHDAMYWYRQDPGQGLRLIYYSQIVNDFQKGDIAEGYSVSREKKESFPLTVTSAQKNPTAFYLCASTDRKNIQYFGAGTRLSVL.

CDR3: CASSVGAGGETQYF. In nucleotides, the CDR3 is TGTGCCAGCAGCGTAGGAGCGGGGGGTGAGACCCAGTACTTC. The V call is TRBV9, the J call TRBJ2-5; 9 positions agree with TRBD2. CDR3 length equals 14 residues. V lost 0 bases, J lost 5 bases, and 2 bases stayed unmatched. CDR1 and CDR2 from the germline V gene are SGDLS and YYNGEE.

This CDR3 reads CASSWQGSTDTQYF. For the CDR3, the DNA is TGCGCCAGCAGCTGGCAGGGTAGCACAGATACGCAGTATTTT. The chain recombines TRBV5-1 with TRBJ2-3; D may be TRBD1 (5 bases). Trimming removed 3 bases from V and 0 bases from J, with 8 bases in between. CDR3 length: 14 residues. Looked up from germline, CDR1 is SGHRS and CDR2 is YFSETQ.

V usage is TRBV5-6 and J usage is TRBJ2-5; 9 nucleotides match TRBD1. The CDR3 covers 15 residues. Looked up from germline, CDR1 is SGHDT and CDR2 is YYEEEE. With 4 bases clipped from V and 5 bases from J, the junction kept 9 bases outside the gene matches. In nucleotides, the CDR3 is TGTGCCAGCAGCACAACTACAGGGGGCTGGGAGACCCAGTACTTC. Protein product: CASSTTTGGWETQYF. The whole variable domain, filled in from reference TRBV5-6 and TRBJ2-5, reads DAGVTQSPTHLIKTRGQQVTLRCSPKSGHDTVSWYQQALGQGPQFIFQYYEEEERQRGNFPDRFSGHQFPNYSSELNVNALLLGDSALYLCASSTTTGGWETQYFGPGTRLLVL.

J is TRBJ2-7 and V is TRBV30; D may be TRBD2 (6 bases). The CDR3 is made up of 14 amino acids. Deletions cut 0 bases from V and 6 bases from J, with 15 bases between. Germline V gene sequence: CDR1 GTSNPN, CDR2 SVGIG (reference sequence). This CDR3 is CAWSVLAGTGEQYF. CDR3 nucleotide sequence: TGTGCCTGGAGTGTACTAGCAGGGACTGGCGAGCAGTACTTC.

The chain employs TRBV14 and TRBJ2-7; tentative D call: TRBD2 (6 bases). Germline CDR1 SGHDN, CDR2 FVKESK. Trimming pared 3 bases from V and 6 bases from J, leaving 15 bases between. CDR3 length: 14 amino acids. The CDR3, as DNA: TGTGCCAGCAGCCAGCGAGGGAGGATCGGCGAGCAGTACTTC. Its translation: CASSQRGRIGEQYF.

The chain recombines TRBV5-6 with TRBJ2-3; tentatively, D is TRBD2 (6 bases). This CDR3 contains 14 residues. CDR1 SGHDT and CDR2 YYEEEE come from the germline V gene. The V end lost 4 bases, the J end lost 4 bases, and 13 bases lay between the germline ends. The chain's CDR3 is CASSPKTSPDTQYF. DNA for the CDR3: TGTGCCAGCAGCCCGAAGACTAGTCCAGATACGCAGTATTTT.

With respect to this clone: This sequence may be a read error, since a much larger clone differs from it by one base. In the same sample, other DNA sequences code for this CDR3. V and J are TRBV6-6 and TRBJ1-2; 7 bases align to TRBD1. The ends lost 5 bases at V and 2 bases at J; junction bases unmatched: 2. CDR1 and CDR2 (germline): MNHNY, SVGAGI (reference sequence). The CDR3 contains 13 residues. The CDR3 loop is CASSQTGNYGYTF. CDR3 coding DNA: TGTGCCAGCAGTCAGACAGGGAACTATGGCTACACCTTC.

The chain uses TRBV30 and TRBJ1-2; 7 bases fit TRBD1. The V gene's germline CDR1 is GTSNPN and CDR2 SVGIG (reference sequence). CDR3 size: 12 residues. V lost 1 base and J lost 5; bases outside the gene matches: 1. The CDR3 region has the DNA TGTGCCTGGAGTGGGGACAGATATGGCTACACCTTC. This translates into CAWSGDRYGYTF.

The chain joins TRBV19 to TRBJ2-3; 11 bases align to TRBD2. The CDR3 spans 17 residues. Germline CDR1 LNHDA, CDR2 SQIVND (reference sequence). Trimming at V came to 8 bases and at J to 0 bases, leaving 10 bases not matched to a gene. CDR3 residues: CASSSLAGGASTDTQYF. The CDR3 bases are TGTGCCAGTTCCTCGCTAGCGGGAGGCGCTAGCACAGATACGCAGTATTTT.

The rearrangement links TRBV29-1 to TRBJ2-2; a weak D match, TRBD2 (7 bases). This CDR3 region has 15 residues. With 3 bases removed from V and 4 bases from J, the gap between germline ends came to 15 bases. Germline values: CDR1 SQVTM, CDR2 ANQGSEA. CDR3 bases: TGCAGCGTTGATGTATCCGGGGGGCGCACCGGGGAGCTGTTTTTT. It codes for CSVDVSGGRTGELFF.

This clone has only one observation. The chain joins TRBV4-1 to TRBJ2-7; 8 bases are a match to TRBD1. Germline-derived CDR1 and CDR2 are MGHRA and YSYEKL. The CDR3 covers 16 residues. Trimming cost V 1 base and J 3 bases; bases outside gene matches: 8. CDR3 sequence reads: CASSQGGRDRFYEQYF. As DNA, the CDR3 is TGCGCCAGCAGCCAAGGGGGTCGGGACAGGTTCTACGAGCAGTACTTC.

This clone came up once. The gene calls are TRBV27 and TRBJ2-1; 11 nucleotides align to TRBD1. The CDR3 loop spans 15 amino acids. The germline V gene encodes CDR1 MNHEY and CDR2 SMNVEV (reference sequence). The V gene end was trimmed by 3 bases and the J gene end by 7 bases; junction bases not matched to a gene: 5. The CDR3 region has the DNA TGTGCCAGCAGTTTCCTCGGACAGGGGGCGAATGAGCAGTTCTTC. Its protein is CASSFLGQGANEQFF.

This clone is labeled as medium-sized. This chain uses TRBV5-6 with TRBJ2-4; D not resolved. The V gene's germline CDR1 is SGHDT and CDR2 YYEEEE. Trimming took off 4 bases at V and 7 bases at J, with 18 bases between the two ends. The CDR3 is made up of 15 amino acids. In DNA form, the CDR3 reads TGTGCCAGCAGCAATGAGCGTGGCCTTCGGAACATTCAGTACTTC. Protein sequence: CASSNERGLRNIQYF.

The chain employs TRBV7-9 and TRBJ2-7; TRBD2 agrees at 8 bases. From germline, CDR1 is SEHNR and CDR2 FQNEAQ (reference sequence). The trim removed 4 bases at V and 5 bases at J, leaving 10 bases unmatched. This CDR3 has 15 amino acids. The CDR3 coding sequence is TGTGCCAGCAGCTCGGCGCGACGGGGGGGGGACGAGCAGTACTTC. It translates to CASSSARRGGDEQYF.

The DNA of the CDR3 is TGTGCCAGCAGTTACACCCGGCCGGGTGGCACAGATACGCAGTATTTT. This encodes CASSYTRPGGTDTQYF. This chain joins TRBV6-6 and TRBJ2-3; no clear D gene. This CDR3 is 16 amino acids long. Between the trimmed V and J ends, which lost 2 bases and 1 base, there was a span of 13 bases. From germline, CDR1 is MNHNY and CDR2 SVGAGI (reference sequence).

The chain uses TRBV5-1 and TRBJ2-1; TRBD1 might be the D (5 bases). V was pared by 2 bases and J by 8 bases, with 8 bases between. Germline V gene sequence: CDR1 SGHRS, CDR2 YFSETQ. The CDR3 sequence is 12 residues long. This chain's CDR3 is CASSLGADEQFF. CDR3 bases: TGCGCCAGCAGCTTAGGGGCCGATGAGCAGTTCTTC.

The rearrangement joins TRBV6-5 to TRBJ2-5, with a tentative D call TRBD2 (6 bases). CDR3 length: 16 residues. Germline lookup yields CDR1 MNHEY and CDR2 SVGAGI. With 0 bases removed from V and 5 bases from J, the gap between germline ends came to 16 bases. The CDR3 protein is CASSYSFGTYTETQYF. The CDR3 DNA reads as TGTGCCAGCAGTTACTCCTTTGGGACTTACACCGAGACCCAGTACTTC.

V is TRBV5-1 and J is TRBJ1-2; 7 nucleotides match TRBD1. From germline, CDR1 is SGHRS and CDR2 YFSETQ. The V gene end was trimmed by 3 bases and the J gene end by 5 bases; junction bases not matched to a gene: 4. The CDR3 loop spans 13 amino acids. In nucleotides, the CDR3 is TGCGCCAGCAGCTCCGGGACAGCTTATGGCTACACCTTC. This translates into CASSSGTAYGYTF.

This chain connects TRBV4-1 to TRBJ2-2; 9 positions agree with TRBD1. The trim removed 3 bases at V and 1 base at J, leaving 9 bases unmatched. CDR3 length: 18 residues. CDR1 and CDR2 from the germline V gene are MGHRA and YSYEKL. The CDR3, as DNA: TGCGCCAGCAGCCATGGGGGAGGACAGGGGAGGAACACCGGGGAGCTGTTTTTT. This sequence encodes CASSHGGGQGRNTGELFF.

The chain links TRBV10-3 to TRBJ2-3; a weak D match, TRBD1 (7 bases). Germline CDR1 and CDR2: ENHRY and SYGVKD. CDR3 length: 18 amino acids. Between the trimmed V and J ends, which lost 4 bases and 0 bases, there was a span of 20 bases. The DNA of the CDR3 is TGTGCCATCAGTGGTTTCCAGGGGGGCGGTAAAAGCACAGATACGCAGTATTTT. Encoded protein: CAISGFQGGGKSTDTQYF.

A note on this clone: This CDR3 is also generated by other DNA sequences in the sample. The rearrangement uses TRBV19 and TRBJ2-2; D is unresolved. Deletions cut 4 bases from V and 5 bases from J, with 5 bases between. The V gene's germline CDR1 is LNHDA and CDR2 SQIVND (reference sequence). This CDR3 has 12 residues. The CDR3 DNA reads TGTGCCAGTAGTACCGGGACCGGGGAGCTGTTTTTT. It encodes CASSTGTGELFF.

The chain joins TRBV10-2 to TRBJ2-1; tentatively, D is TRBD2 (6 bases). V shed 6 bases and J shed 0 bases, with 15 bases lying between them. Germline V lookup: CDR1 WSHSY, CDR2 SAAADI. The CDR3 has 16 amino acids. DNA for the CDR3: TGCGCCAGCAGGGAACTAGCCTCCAGCTCCTACAATGAGCAGTTCTTC. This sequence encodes CASRELASSSYNEQFF.

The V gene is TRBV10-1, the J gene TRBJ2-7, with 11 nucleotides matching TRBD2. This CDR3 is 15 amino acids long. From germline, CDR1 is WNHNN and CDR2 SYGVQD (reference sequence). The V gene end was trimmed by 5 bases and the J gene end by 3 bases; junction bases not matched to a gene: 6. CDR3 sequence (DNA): TGCGCCAGCAGTCTAACTAGCGGGGGAAACTACGAGCAGTACTTC. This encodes CASSLTSGGNYEQYF.

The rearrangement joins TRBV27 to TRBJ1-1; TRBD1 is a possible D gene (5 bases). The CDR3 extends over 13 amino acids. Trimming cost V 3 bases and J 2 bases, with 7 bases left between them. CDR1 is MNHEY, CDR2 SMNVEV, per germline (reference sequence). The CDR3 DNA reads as TGTGCCAGCAGTTTCCAGGGAAACACTGAAGCTTTCTTT. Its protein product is CASSFQGNTEAFF.

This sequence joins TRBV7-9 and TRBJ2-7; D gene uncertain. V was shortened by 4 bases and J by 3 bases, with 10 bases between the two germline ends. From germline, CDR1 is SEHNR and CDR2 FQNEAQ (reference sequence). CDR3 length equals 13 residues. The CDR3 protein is CASSSSPYYEQYF. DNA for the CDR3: TGTGCCAGCAGCTCTTCCCCCTACTACGAGCAGTACTTC.

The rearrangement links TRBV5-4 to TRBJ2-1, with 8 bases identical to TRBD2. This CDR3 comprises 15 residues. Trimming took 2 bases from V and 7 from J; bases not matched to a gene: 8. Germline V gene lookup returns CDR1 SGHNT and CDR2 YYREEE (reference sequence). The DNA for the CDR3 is TGTGCCAGCAGCTTCCCGACGGGGGGGCCGAATGAGCAGTTCTTC. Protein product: CASSFPTGGPNEQFF.

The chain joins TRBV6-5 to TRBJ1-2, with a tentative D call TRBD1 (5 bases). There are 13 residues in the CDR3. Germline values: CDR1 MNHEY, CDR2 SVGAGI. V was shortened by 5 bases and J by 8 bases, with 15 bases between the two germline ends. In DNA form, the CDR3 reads TGTGCCAGCAGTCCGACGGGGGTGGGCGGCTACACCTTC. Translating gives CASSPTGVGGYTF.

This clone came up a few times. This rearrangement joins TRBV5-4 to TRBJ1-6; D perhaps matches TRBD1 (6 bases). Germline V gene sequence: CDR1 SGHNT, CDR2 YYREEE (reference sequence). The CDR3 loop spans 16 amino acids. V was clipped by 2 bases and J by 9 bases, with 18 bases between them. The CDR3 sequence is CASSFDQRGALSPLHF. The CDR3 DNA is TGTGCCAGCAGCTTCGATCAGCGGGGGGCGCTTTCACCCCTCCACTTT.

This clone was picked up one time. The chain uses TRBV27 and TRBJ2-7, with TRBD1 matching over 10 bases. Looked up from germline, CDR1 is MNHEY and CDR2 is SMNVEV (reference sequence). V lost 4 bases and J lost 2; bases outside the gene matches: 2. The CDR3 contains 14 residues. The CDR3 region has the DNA TGTGCCAGCAGTTACGGGACAGGGGCCTACGAGCAGTACTTC. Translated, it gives CASSYGTGAYEQYF.